This T cell receptor (beta chain) derives from a study of T cell responses to AZD1222 COVID-19 vaccine. Data came from immunoSEQ multiplex PCR; TCRdb stores just in-frame clones and leaves some out. The sample contains approximately 160,000 clones, around 94% of which appear only once. The CDR3 extends over 15 amino acids. The V end was cut by 2 bases, the J end by 5 bases, with 12 bases between. Germline V CDR1 and CDR2: SNHLY, FYNNEI. Sequences were derived from peripheral blood, sampled on day 0 of AZD1222 vaccination. The chain carries TRBV2 and TRBJ1-4; the D gene is possibly TRBD1 (5 bases). The receptor was isolated from an adult in good health. The CDR3 coding sequence is TGTGCCAGCAGTGAACAGGGAGCTTACAATGAAAAACTGTTTTTT. This gives the protein CASSEQGAYNEKLFF.